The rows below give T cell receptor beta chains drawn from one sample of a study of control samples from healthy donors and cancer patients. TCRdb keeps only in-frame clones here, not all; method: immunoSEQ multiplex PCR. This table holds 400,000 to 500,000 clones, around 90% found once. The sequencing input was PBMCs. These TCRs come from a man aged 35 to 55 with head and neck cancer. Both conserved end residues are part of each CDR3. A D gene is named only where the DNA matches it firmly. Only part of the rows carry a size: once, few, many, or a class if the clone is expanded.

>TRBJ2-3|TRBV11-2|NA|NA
TGTGCCAGCAGCTTAAGCAGACAGACCACAGATACGCAGTATTTT
CASSLSRQTTDTQYF
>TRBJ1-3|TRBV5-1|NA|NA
TGCGCCAGCAGCTGGGAGCCTGGAAACACCATATATTTT
CASSWEPGNTIYF
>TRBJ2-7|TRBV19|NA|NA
TGTGCCAGTAGTATCCGGCTCTACTCCTACGAGCAGTACTTC
CASSIRLYSYEQYF
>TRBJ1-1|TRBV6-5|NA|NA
TGTGCCAGCCAGGGAAACACTGAAGCTTTCTTT
CASQGNTEAFF
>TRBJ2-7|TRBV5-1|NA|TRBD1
TGCGCCAGCAGCTTGGGGGTAGGGGGCCCCTACGAGCAGTACTTC
CASSLGVGGPYEQYF
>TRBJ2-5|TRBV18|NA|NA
TGTGCCAGCTCACCAACGGACAGCCTCGGGACCCAGTACTTC
CASSPTDSLGTQYF
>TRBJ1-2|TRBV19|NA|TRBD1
TGTGCCAGTACCCTCGGACAGGCTGATGGCTACACCTTC
CASTLGQADGYTF
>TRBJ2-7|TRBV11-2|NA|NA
TGTGCCAGCAGCTCAGACGGGACGTATGAGACCTACGAGCAGTACTTC
CASSSDGTYETYEQYF
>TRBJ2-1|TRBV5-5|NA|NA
TGTGCCAGCAGCCCAACGGGGTCTTACAATGAGCAGTTCTTC
CASSPTGSYNEQFF
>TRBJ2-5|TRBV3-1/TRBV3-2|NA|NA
TGTGCCAGCAGCCAAGGGAGCGGAGGAGAGACCCAGTACTTC
CASSQGSGGETQYF
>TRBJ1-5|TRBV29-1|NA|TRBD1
TGCAGCGCTGAACAGGGGAGCAATCAGCCCCAGCATTTT
CSAEQGSNQPQHF
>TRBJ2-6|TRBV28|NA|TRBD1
TGTGCCAGCAACGCGGGACAGGGAAACTCTGGGGCCAACGTCCTGACTTTC
CASNAGQGNSGANVLTF
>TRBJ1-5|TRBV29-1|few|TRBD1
TGCAGCGCCGGGACAGGGTACCAACCCCAGCATTTT
CSAGTGYQPQHF
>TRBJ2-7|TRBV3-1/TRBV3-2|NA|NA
TGTGCCAGCAGCAACAGGGACGAGCAGTACTTC
CASSNRDEQYF
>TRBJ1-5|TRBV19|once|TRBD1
TGTGCCAGTAGTACTGGACAGGCTAATCAGCCCCAGCATTTT
CASSTGQANQPQHF
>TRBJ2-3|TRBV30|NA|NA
TGTGCCTGGACCCGCGGGGAAGACACAGATACGCAGTATTTT
CAWTRGEDTDTQYF
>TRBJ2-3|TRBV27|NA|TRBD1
TGTGCCAGCAGTTTAGGACAGGTCCTTAGCACAGATACGCAGTATTTT
CASSLGQVLSTDTQYF
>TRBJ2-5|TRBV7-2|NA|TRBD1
TGTGCCAGCAGCCAGGGGCAGGGGGTGCGGGAGACCCAGTACTTC
CASSQGQGVRETQYF
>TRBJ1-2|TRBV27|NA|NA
TGTGCCAGCAGTTTTGGGGGGGTGTATGGCTACACCTTC
CASSFGGVYGYTF
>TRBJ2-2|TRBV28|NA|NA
TGTGCCAGCAGTTTTCCCGGGGAGCTGTTTTTT
CASSFPGELFF
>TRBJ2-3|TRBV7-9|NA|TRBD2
TGTGCCAGCAGCCCGCCCCTAGCGGGGACTATCACTAGCACAGATACGCAGTATTTT
CASSPPLAGTITSTDTQYF
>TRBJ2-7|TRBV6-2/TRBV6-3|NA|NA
TGTGCCAGCAGTACCCGCGCCTACGAGCAGTACTTC
CASSTRAYEQYF
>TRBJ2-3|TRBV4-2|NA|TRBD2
TGTGCCAGCAGCCCCCGGCTAGCGGGGGGGCCGGATACAGATACGCAGTATTTT
CASSPRLAGGPDTDTQYF
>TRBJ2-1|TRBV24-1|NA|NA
TGTGCCACCAGTGACCCCGGGACAAAACCCTCCAATGAGCAGTTCTTC
CATSDPGTKPSNEQFF
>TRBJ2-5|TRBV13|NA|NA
TGTGCCAGCAGCCGTGGGACGGGAACAAGAGGGACCCAGTACTTC
CASSRGTGTRGTQYF
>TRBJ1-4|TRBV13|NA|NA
TGTGCCAGCAGCTTCGGGAGCGCCGCGGGGGAAAAACTGTTTTTT
CASSFGSAAGEKLFF
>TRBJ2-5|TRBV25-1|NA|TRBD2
TGTGCCAGCAGTGCATTTATCGGGGGGGCCACAGGAGAGACCCAGTACTTC
CASSAFIGGATGETQYF
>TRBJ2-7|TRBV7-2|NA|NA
TGTGCCAGCAGACATCCTTGGGGGCTCGAGCAGTACTTC
CASRHPWGLEQYF
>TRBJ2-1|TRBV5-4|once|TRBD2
TGTGCCAGCAGCCCTCGGACTAGCGGGAGTTACAATGAGCAGTTCTTC
CASSPRTSGSYNEQFF
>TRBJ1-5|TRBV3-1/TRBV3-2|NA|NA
TGTGCCAGCAGCCAAGGCGGTCAGCCCCAGCATTTT
CASSQGGQPQHF
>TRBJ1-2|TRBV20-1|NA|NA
TGCAGTGCTAGTAGTGGACCATCCTTGGGTGGCTACACCTTC
CSASSGPSLGGYTF
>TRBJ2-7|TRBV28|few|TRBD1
TGTGCCAGCAGTCTGGGACAGTACGAGCAGTACTTC
CASSLGQYEQYF
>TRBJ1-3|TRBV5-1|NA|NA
TGCGCCAGCAGCTTCGAAGGGGGAATTTCTGGAAACACCATATATTTT
CASSFEGGISGNTIYF
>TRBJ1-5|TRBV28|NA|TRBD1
TGTGCCAGCATAACAGGGGGCAATCAGCCCCAGCATTTT
CASITGGNQPQHF
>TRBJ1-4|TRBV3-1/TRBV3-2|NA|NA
TGTGCCAGCAGCCAGCAGGGGACTAATGAAAAACTGTTTTTT
CASSQQGTNEKLFF
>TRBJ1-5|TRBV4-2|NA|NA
TGTGCCAGCAGCCAGGAGGGGAGACAGCTTCGGAAGCATTTT
CASSQEGRQLRKHF
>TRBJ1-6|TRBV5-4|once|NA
TGTGCCAGCGGTGTAGATAATTCACCCCTCCACTTT
CASGVDNSPLHF
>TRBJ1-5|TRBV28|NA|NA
TGTGCCAGCAGTTCGTTAATAGGGCAGAGGAGCAATCAGCCCCAGCATTTT
CASSSLIGQRSNQPQHF